This T cell receptor (beta chain) was profiled in a study of shared clonotypes between healthy human individuals. Trimming removed 0 bases at V and 4 bases at J, with 10 bases between. The CDR3 sequence is 14 residues long. Germline V gives CDR1 SGHRS, CDR2 YFSETQ. Assay: immunoSEQ multiplex PCR; the TCRdb copy retains only in-frame clones and omits some. This sample has 400,000 to 600,000 clones, with about 96% found just once. This clone was recorded once. Its antigen remains unknown. Notes on the study in general: Researchers found naive subsets generally carried larger estimated richness than memory subsets. Researchers sampled blood only, noting tissue repertoires likely differ.

The sequencing sample was made of naive CD4+ T cells sorted from blood. Subset here: CD45RA+ positively selected. The chain recombines TRBV5-1 with TRBJ1-2; no reliable D call. This sequence originates from a woman aged 30 to 39 in good health. The CDR3 sequence is CASSLERVFYGYTF. In DNA, the CDR3 is TGCGCCAGCAGCTTGGAGCGGGTCTTCTATGGCTACACCTTC.